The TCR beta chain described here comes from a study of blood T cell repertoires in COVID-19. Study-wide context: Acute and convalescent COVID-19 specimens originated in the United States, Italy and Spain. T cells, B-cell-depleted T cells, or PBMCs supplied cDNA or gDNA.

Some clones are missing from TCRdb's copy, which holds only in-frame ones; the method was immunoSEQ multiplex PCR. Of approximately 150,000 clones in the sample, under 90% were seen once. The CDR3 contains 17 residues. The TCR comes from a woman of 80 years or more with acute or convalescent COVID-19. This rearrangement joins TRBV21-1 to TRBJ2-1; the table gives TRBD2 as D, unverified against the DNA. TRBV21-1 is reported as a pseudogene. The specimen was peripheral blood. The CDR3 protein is CASTIPTVTSGTNEQFF. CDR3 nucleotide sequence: TGTGCCAGCACCATACCCACGGTGACTAGCGGGACAAATGAGCAGTTCTTC.